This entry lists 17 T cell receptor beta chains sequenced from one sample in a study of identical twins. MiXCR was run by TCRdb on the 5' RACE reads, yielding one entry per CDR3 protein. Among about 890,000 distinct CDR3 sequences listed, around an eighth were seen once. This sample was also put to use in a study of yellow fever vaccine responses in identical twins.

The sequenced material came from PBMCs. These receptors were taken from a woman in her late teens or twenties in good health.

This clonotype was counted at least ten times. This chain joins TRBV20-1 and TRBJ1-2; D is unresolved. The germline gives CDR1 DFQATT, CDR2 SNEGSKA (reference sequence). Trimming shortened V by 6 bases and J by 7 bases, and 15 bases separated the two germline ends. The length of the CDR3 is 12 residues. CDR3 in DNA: TGCAGTGCCCCTAAAACGGACCTTGGCTACACCTTC. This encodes CSAPKTDLGYTF.

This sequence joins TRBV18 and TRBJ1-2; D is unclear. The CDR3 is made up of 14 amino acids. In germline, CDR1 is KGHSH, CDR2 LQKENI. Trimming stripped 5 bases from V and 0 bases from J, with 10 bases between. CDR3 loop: CASSATVANYGYTF. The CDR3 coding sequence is TGTGCCAGCTCAGCAACGGTAGCTAACTATGGCTACACCTTC.

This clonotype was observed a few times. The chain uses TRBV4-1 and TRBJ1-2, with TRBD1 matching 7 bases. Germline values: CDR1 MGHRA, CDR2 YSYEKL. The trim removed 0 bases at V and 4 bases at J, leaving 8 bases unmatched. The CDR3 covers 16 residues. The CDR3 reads CASSQDIATGAYGYTF. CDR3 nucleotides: TGCGCCAGCAGCCAAGATATCGCTACAGGGGCCTATGGCTACACCTTC.

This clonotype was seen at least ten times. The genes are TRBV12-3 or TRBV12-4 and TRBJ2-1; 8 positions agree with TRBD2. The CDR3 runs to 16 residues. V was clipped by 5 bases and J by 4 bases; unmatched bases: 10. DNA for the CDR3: TGTGCCAGCAGTCCAGCGGGGATAGCGGGGTACAATGAGCAGTTCTTC. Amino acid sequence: CASSPAGIAGYNEQFF.

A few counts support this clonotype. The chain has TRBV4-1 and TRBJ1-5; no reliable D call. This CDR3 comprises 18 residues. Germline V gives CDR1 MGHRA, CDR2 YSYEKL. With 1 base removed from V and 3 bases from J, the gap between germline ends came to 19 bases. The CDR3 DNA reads TGCGCCAGCAGCCAAGCAATTCCCCTAGGAATACACAATCAGCCCCAGCATTTT. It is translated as CASSQAIPLGIHNQPQHF.

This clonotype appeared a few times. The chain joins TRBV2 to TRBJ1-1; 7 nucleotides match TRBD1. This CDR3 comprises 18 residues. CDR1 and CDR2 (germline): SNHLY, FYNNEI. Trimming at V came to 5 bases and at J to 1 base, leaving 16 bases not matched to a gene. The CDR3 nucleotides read TGTGCCAGCAGTAGAGGGACAGTTTGGGACAGAGGGAACACTGAAGCTTTCTTT. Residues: CASSRGTVWDRGNTEAFF.

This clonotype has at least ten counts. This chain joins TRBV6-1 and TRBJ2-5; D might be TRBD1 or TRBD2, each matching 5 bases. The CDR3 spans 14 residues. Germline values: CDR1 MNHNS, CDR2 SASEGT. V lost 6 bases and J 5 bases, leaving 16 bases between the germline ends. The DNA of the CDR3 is TGTGCCAGCAGCGGACAAATAGGGACGGAGACCCAGTACTTC. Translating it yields CASSGQIGTETQYF.

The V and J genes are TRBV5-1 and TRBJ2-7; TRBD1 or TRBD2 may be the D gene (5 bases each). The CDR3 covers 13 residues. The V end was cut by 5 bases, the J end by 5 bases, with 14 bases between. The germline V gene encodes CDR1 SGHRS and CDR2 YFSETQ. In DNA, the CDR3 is TGCGCCAGCAGGAAAGAGGGGAACAACGAGCAGTACTTC. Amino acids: CASRKEGNNEQYF.

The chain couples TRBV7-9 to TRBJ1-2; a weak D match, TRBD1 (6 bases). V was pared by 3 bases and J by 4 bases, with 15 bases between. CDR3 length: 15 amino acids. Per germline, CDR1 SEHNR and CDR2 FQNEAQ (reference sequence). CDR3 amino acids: CASSFIQGPSYGYTF. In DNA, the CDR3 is TGTGCCAGCAGCTTCATACAGGGACCCTCCTATGGCTACACCTTC. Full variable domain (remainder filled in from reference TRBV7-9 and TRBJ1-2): DTGVSQNPRHKITKRGQNVTFRCDPISEHNRLYWYRQTLGQGPEFLTYFQNEAQLEKSRLLSDRFSAERPKGSFSTLEIQRTEQGDSAMYLCASSFIQGPSYGYTFGSGTRLTVV.

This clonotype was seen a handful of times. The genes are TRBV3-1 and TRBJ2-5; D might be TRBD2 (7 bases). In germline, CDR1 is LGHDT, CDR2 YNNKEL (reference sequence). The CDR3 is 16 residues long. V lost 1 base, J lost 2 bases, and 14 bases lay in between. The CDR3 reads CASSQGGGHPQETQYF. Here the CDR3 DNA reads TGTGCCAGCAGCCAAGGCGGGGGCCATCCACAAGAGACCCAGTACTTC.

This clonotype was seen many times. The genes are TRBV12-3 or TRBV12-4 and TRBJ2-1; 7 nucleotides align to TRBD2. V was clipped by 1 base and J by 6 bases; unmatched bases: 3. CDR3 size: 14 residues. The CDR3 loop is CASSLGGGLNEQFF. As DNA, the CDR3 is TGTGCCAGCAGTTTAGGGGGAGGGCTCAATGAGCAGTTCTTC.

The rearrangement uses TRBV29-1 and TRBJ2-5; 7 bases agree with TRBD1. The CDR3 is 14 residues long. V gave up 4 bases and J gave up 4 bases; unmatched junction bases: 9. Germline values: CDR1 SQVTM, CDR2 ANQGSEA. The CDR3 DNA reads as TGCAGCGTTGCAGGACAGGTTTTAAGAGAGACCCAGTACTTC. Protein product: CSVAGQVLRETQYF.

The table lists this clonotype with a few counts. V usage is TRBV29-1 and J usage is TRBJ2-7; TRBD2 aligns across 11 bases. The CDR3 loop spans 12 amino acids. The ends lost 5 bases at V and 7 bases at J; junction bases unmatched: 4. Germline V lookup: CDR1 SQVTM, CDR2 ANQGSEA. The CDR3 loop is CSVSIAGGEQYF. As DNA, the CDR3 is TGCAGCGTTTCTATAGCGGGAGGGGAGCAGTACTTC.

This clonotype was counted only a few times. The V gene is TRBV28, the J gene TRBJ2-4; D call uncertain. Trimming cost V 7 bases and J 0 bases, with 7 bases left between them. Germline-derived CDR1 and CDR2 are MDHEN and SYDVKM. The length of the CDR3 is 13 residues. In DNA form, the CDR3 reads TGTGCCAGCACCACTCCAGCCAAAAACATTCAGTACTTC. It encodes CASTTPAKNIQYF.

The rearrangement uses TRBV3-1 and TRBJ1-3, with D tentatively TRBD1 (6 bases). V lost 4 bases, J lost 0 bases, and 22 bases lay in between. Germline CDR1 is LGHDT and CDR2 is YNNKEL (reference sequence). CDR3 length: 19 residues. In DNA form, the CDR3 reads TGTGCCAGCAGCCCAGGTAATTTAGGACAGACCCTCTCTGGAAACACCATATATTTT. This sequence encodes CASSPGNLGQTLSGNTIYF.

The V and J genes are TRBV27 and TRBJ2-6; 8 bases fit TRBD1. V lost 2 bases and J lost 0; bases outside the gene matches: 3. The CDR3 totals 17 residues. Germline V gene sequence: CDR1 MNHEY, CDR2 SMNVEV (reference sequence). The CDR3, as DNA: TGTGCCAGCAGTTTAAACAGGGGGGTCTCTGGGGCCAACGTCCTGACTTTC. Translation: CASSLNRGVSGANVLTF.

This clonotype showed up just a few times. The CDR3: CSVERYTGELFF. The CDR3 nucleotides are TGCAGCGTTGAAAGATACACCGGGGAGCTGTTTTTT. This chain links TRBV29-1 with TRBJ2-2; D uncertain. The CDR3 sequence is 12 residues long. Trimming removed 2 bases at V and 3 bases at J, with 4 bases between. Germline V gene lookup returns CDR1 SQVTM and CDR2 ANQGSEA.